The clone carrying this TCR beta chain showed up many times. These data come from a study of regulatory T cells in long-lasting Graves disease. V lost 5 bases and J 2 bases, leaving 16 bases between the germline ends. The CDR3 contains 16 residues. Time point specified: newly diagnosed GD, antithyroid drugs for less than 3 months. Generation of the TCR library employed RNA extracted from PBMCs. Through Arm-PCR of CDR3 regions and iRepertoire HTBI primers, TCR beta libraries were built. One entry per CDR3 protein results from TCRdb running MiXCR on the multiplex PCR reads. This table holds hundreds of thousands of distinct CDR3 sequences, 15% to 20% found once. This sample was also put to use in a study of T cells in Graves' hyperthyroidism and ophthalmopathy.

The rearrangement joins TRBV12-3 or TRBV12-4 to TRBJ1-5; possible D gene TRBD1, 6 bases. This clonotype was obtained from a man younger than 30 with Graves disease. Sequences were derived from peripheral blood mononuclear cells (PBMCs), sampled at new diagnosis, from a patient treated with antithyroid drugs. CDR3 DNA sequence: TGTGCCAGCAGTCTCTCCGGGGGCCGGGGCAATCAGCCCCAGCATTTT. It specifies CASSLSGGRGNQPQHF.